The source of this T cell receptor (beta chain) is a study of T cell responses to AZD1222 COVID-19 vaccine. Points on this clone: Its antigen is currently unknown.

TCRdb keeps only in-frame clones here, not all; method: immunoSEQ multiplex PCR. The sample has around 100,000 clones, 88% seen once. Trimming cost V 1 base and J 3 bases, with 7 bases left between them. The germline V gene encodes CDR1 SGHRS and CDR2 YFSETQ. The length of the CDR3 is 13 residues. Overall study findings and caveats: It was only after the peak T cell response that any repertoires were sampled. With dominance at 160-218 and 743-854, vaccine-associated CD4 TCRs spanned spike.

Sample: peripheral blood, taken on day 0 of AZD1222 vaccination. This chain joins TRBV5-1 and TRBJ1-2, with D possibly matching TRBD1 (6 bases). The clonotype was recovered from an adult in good health. DNA of the CDR3: TGCGCCAGCAGCTTGTCAGGGGACTATGGCTACACCTTC. It is translated as CASSLSGDYGYTF.